The rows below give T cell receptor beta chains drawn from one sample of a study of blood T cell repertoires in COVID-19. Using immunoSEQ multiplex PCR, the repertoire was profiled, and TCRdb retains in-frame clones only, with some absent. The sample yields 150,000 or so clones, around nine tenths seen once. The specimen sequenced was peripheral blood. These receptors all stem from a woman in her 70s with COVID-19, enrolled during active disease. CDR3s include the opening cysteine and the closing phenylalanine or tryptophan. Each record gives: D gene, clone size, J gene, V gene, CDR3 DNA, CDR3 protein. A D gene is named only where the DNA matches it firmly. The size entry is marked missing in some rows and otherwise reads once, few, many or a size class.

d_call: TRBD2; clone_size: .; j_call: TRBJ2-5; v_call: TRBV5-6; cdr3_nt: TGTGCCAGCAGCTTGGACACGGGGGGGCCGGGTGAGACCCAGTACTTC; cdr3_aa: CASSLDTGGPGETQYF
d_call: .; clone_size: .; j_call: TRBJ1-5; v_call: TRBV7-8; cdr3_nt: TGTGCCAGCAGCTTAAGGGGGTATCAGCCCCAGCATTTT; cdr3_aa: CASSLRGYQPQHF
d_call: .; clone_size: .; j_call: TRBJ1-4; v_call: TRBV29-1; cdr3_nt: TGCAGCGTTCGCCTTACAGACGAAAAACTGTTTTTT; cdr3_aa: CSVRLTDEKLFF
d_call: .; clone_size: .; j_call: TRBJ1-2; v_call: TRBV19; cdr3_nt: TGTGCCAGTAGTATTTGGGGCAGTCCACCTCTTGGTTACACCTTC; cdr3_aa: CASSIWGSPPLGYTF
d_call: .; clone_size: .; j_call: TRBJ1-1; v_call: TRBV10-3; cdr3_nt: TGTGCCATCAGTGGTCATAATCAGGACACTGAAGCTTTCTTT; cdr3_aa: CAISGHNQDTEAFF
d_call: TRBD1; clone_size: .; j_call: TRBJ1-1; v_call: TRBV6-4; cdr3_nt: TGTGCCAGCAGTCATACAGGGGGTGAAACTGAAGCTTTCTTT; cdr3_aa: CASSHTGGETEAFF
d_call: .; clone_size: once; j_call: TRBJ2-5; v_call: TRBV2; cdr3_nt: TGTGCCAGCAGGCGGAGTGGGTTTATGGAGACCCAGTACTTC; cdr3_aa: CASRRSGFMETQYF
d_call: .; clone_size: few; j_call: TRBJ2-2; v_call: TRBV10-3; cdr3_nt: TGTGCCATCAGTGATCAGGGTTCCGGGGAGCTGTTTTTT; cdr3_aa: CAISDQGSGELFF
d_call: .; clone_size: few; j_call: TRBJ1-3; v_call: TRBV11-2; cdr3_nt: TGTGCCAGCAGCTTCAGTATCTCTGGAAACACCATATATTTT; cdr3_aa: CASSFSISGNTIYF
d_call: TRBD1; clone_size: .; j_call: TRBJ1-5; v_call: TRBV11-2; cdr3_nt: TGTGCCAGCAGCTACGACAGGGATCAGCCCCAGCATTTT; cdr3_aa: CASSYDRDQPQHF
d_call: .; clone_size: once; j_call: TRBJ2-1; v_call: TRBV7-9; cdr3_nt: TGTGCCAGCGATGGGCTCGGGCAGGGAAGGGTCAATGAGCAGTTCTTC; cdr3_aa: CASDGLGQGRVNEQFF
d_call: TRBD1; clone_size: .; j_call: TRBJ1-1; v_call: TRBV29-1; cdr3_nt: TGCAGCGTGGATAACAGGGGACCTGAAGCTTTCTTT; cdr3_aa: CSVDNRGPEAFF
d_call: TRBD1; clone_size: .; j_call: TRBJ2-1; v_call: TRBV11-3; cdr3_nt: TGTGCCAGCAGCACCCGACAGGGGTCCTACAATGAGCAGTTCTTC; cdr3_aa: CASSTRQGSYNEQFF